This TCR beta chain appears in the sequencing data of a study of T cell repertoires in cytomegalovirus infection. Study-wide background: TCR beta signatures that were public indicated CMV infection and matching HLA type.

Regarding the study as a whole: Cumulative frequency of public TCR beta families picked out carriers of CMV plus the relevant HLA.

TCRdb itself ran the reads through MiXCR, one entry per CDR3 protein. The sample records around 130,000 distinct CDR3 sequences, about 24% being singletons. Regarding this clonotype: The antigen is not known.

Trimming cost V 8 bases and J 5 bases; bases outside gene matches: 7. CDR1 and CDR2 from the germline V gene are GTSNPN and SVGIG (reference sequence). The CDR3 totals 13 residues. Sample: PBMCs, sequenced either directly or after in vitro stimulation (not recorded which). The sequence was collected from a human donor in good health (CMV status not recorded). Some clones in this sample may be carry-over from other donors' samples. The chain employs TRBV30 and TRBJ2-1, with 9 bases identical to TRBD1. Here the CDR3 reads CARDRVLHNEQFF. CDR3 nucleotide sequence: TGTGCCAGGGACAGGGTCCTTCACAATGAGCAGTTCTTC.